This TCR beta chain was sequenced in a study of Ad26.COV2.S vaccination and SARS-CoV-2 variants. Study at large: It was the COV1001 Ad26.COV2.S trial arm that included the donor. Study-level findings and limits: Total responses of T cells may have been underestimated by the analyses of TCR breadth and depth.

As for treatment: about 20 received Ad26.COV2.S at low or high dose, single or two shots; 5 received placebo; per-sample allocation not given. Samples came from day 63 after the first vaccine or placebo injection. Participants' vaccine, an Ad26 vector, delivered Wuhan-strain SARS-CoV-2 spike. Looked up from germline, CDR1 is GTSNPN and CDR2 is SVGIG (reference sequence). The V end was cut by 5 bases, the J end by 5 bases, with 8 bases between. The CDR3 is 11 residues long. On this clone: Its target is unknown.

Clones were read by immunoSEQ multiplex PCR, and TCRdb kept only the in-frame ones, dropping some. Of around 300,000 clones detected, 75% to 90% appear once; the ten largest clones hold approximately 11%. This chain uses TRBV30 with TRBJ2-3; D is undetermined. This sample comprised peripheral blood, obtained in a trial of Ad26.COV2.S vaccine versus placebo. The receptor comes from a person aged 18 to 65 who received the Ad26.COV2.S COVID-19 vaccine or a placebo. CDR3 loop: CAWGVGDTQYF. The CDR3 DNA reads as TGTGCCTGGGGGGTGGGAGATACGCAGTATTTT.